These 23 T cell receptor beta chains came from one sample sequenced in a study of identical twins. TCRdb reanalysed the 5' RACE reads using MiXCR and keeps one entry per CDR3 protein. The table includes approximately 250,000 distinct CDR3 sequences, over 5.5% detected once. This sample also appeared in a second study, on T cells expressing NK-cell markers.

Specimen: CD8+ T cells sorted from blood. The origin of the receptors is a woman between 18 and 29 years old in good health.

The chain couples TRBV7-9 to TRBJ2-5, with 8 bases that match TRBD2. Germline V gene sequence: CDR1 SEHNR, CDR2 FQNEAQ (reference sequence). The V and J ends lost 6 bases and 0 bases, in that order; junction bases with no gene match: 9. The CDR3 extends over 16 amino acids. The CDR3 coding sequence is TGTGCCAGCAGGACAGATAGCGGGGTGTACCAAGAGACCCAGTACTTC. Translated: CASRTDSGVYQETQYF. The whole variable domain, filled in from reference TRBV7-9 and TRBJ2-5, reads DTGVSQNPRHKITKRGQNVTFRCDPISEHNRLYWYRQTLGQGPEFLTYFQNEAQLEKSRLLSDRFSAERPKGSFSTLEIQRTEQGDSAMYLCASRTDSGVYQETQYFGPGTRLLVL.

There are a few counts of this clonotype. This chain joins TRBV11-2 and TRBJ1-2, with D unresolved. The CDR3 has 13 residues. CDR1 SGHAT and CDR2 FQNNGV come from the germline V gene. Trimming removed 1 base at V and 7 bases at J, with 10 bases between. The CDR3, as DNA: TGTGCCAGCAGCTTAGGGGCTAGTGGTGGCTACACCTTC. It yields the protein CASSLGASGGYTF.

This chain connects TRBV5-1 to TRBJ2-7; 8 nucleotides align to TRBD1. This CDR3 comprises 14 residues. V lost 1 base, J lost 7 bases, and 7 bases stayed unmatched. Per the germline V gene, CDR1 is SGHRS and CDR2 is YFSETQ. This CDR3 reads CASSLYVRGREQYF. CDR3 bases: TGCGCCAGCAGCTTGTACGTCAGGGGGCGAGAGCAGTACTTC.

The chain links TRBV6-1 to TRBJ2-4; 10 bases are shared with TRBD1. J gave up 3 bases and V 10 bases, and 3 bases lay outside the gene matches. CDR3 length: 13 amino acids. Looked up from germline, CDR1 is MNHNS and CDR2 is SASEGT. The DNA for the CDR3 is TGTGCCACAGGGACAGGGGACAAAAACATTCAGTACTTC. Protein: CATGTGDKNIQYF.

This clonotype turned up a few times. The chain has TRBV25-1 and TRBJ2-7; tentatively, D is TRBD1 or TRBD2 (5 bases each). The CDR3 contains 14 residues. In germline, CDR1 is MGHDK, CDR2 SYGVNS. Trimming shortened V by 7 bases and J by 0 bases, and 13 bases separated the two germline ends. The CDR3 bases are TGTGCCAGCAATCCCGGGACGGGCTCCTACGAGCAGTACTTC. It yields the protein CASNPGTGSYEQYF.

The V and J genes are TRBV7-3 and TRBJ2-5; tentatively, D is TRBD2 (5 bases). There are 13 residues in the CDR3. Germline V lookup: CDR1 SGHTA, CDR2 FQGTGA. V dropped 5 bases and J dropped 3 bases, with 10 bases sitting between them. The CDR3 loop reads CASSRTGKETQYF. The CDR3 region has the DNA TGTGCCAGCAGCCGGACTGGAAAAGAGACCCAGTACTTC.

This clonotype showed up many times. Here the CDR3 DNA reads TGTGCCAGCACTCGGGACAGGGGATATGGTGGCTACACCTTC. Amino acids: CASTRDRGYGGYTF. The chain is built from TRBV12-3 or TRBV12-4 and TRBJ1-2, with 10 bases fitting TRBD1. V shed 7 bases, J shed 7 bases, and the junction held 9 bases outside the gene matches. This CDR3 has 14 amino acids.

The V and J genes are TRBV25-1 and TRBJ2-3; possible D gene TRBD1, 6 bases. Trimming pared 7 bases from V and 1 base from J, leaving 18 bases between. Germline V gene sequence: CDR1 MGHDK, CDR2 SYGVNS. The CDR3 contains 16 residues. CDR3 in DNA: TGTGCCAGCATCGGACCCAAGGGGGATGGCACAGATACGCAGTATTTT. Translating gives CASIGPKGDGTDTQYF.

A few counts support this clonotype. The chain recombines TRBV7-9 with TRBJ2-2; D remains unclear. V was cut by 7 bases and J by 6 bases, with 12 bases left in between. Germline V lookup: CDR1 SEHNR, CDR2 FQNEAQ (reference sequence). The CDR3 contains 13 residues. CDR3 sequence (DNA): TGTGCCAGCACCCCCCGGTGGCCCGGGGAGCTGTTTTTT. Amino acids: CASTPRWPGELFF.

This clonotype was seen more than once but under ten times. The gene calls are TRBV9 and TRBJ2-1; D possibly matches TRBD1 or TRBD2 (5 bases each). The V gene lost 3 bases and the J gene lost 6 bases, with 13 bases spanning the gap. Germline-derived CDR1 and CDR2 are SGDLS and YYNGEE. This CDR3 contains 14 residues. The CDR3 region is CASSARDQLNEQFF. The CDR3 region has the DNA TGTGCCAGCAGCGCCCGGGACCAACTCAATGAGCAGTTCTTC.

In this sample, this clonotype turned up many times. This chain joins TRBV29-1 and TRBJ1-1; D unclear. CDR3 length: 12 amino acids. Germline loops: CDR1 SQVTM, CDR2 ANQGSEA. Trimming removed 8 bases from V and 4 bases from J, with 14 bases in between. CDR3 sequence (DNA): TGCAGCTCATATTCCGGGAGCACTGAAGCTTTCTTT. Its translation: CSSYSGSTEAFF. Full variable domain (remainder filled in from reference TRBV29-1 and TRBJ1-1): SAVISQKPSRDICQRGTSLTIQCQVDSQVTMMFWYRQQPGQSLTLIATANQGSEATYESGFVIDKFPISRPNLTFSTLTVSNMSPEDSSIYLCSSYSGSTEAFFGQGTRLTVV.

This clonotype has ten or more counts. J is TRBJ2-1 and V is TRBV2, with D unresolved. This CDR3 region has 13 residues. Germline V lookup: CDR1 SNHLY, CDR2 FYNNEI. V lost 3 bases and J 7 bases, leaving 10 bases between the germline ends. DNA of the CDR3: TGTGCCAGCAGTGATTTTAGCCGGAATGAGCAGTTCTTC. It codes for CASSDFSRNEQFF. Together with reference TRBV2 and TRBJ2-1, the CDR3 gives the full variable domain: EPEVTQTPSHQVTQMGQEVILRCVPISNHLYFYWYRQILGQKVEFLVSFYNNEISEKSEIFDDQFSVERPDGSNFTLKIRSTKLEDSAMYFCASSDFSRNEQFFGPGTRLTVL.

This clonotype has only a few counts. The V gene is TRBV20-1, the J gene TRBJ2-7; 12 bases are a match to TRBD2. The CDR3 extends over 11 amino acids. J was trimmed by 10 bases and V by 5 bases; bases with no gene match: 3. CDR1 is DFQATT and CDR2 is SNEGSKA in the germline V gene (reference sequence). The CDR3 region is CSAPLAGGQYF. The CDR3 DNA is TGCAGTGCTCCACTAGCGGGGGGACAGTACTTC.

Many counts were recorded for this clonotype. Compared with germline, one end of the junction differs, possibly owing to a read error. The chain couples TRBV5-6 to TRBJ1-2; D gene unclear. This CDR3 spans 14 amino acids. Germline loops: CDR1 SGHDT, CDR2 YYEEEE. The CDR3, as DNA: TGTGCCAGCAGCTTGGGGAGGCAGGACTACGGCTACACCTTC. Translating it yields CASSLGRQDYGYTF.

In the case of this clonotype: A read error may account for a junction end that differs from germline. The V call is TRBV5-5, the J call TRBJ2-3; maybe TRBD2 (6 bases). CDR3 length: 12 amino acids. Germline lookup yields CDR1 SGHKS and CDR2 YYEKEE (reference sequence). The CDR3 spells CAISFGGDTQYF. The CDR3 bases are TGTGCCATCAGCTTCGGGGGAGATACGCAGTATTTT.

The sample holds a few counts of this clonotype. This chain joins TRBV29-1 and TRBJ2-3, with 8 bases matching TRBD1. Germline V lookup: CDR1 SQVTM, CDR2 ANQGSEA. CDR3 length: 15 amino acids. J was trimmed by 3 bases and V by 0 bases; bases with no gene match: 5. CDR3 nucleotide sequence: TGCAGCGTTGAAGAACCGGACAGGGAGACAGATACGCAGTATTTT. Residues: CSVEEPDRETDTQYF.

V usage is TRBV20-1 and J usage is TRBJ1-5; D might be TRBD1 (6 bases). CDR3 length: 14 amino acids. V shed 3 bases and J shed 6 bases, with 15 bases lying between them. CDR1 and CDR2 (germline): DFQATT, SNEGSKA (reference sequence). The CDR3 here is CSASWGRGGQPQHF. CDR3 nucleotides: TGCAGTGCTAGTTGGGGCAGGGGAGGTCAGCCCCAGCATTTT.

In its sample, this clonotype was seen many times. The V and J genes are TRBV10-3 and TRBJ2-5; D remains ambiguous. The CDR3 sequence is 14 residues long. Germline V CDR1 and CDR2: ENHRY, SYGVKD. Trimming removed 8 bases at V and 0 bases at J, with 13 bases between. This CDR3 reads CAISPLRDQETQYF. The DNA of the CDR3 is TGTGCCATCTCCCCCCTAAGGGACCAAGAGACCCAGTACTTC.

Here the CDR3 DNA reads TGTGCCAGCAGCCAAGAGAGCCAGAACTACAATGAGCAGTTCTTC. It specifies CASSQESQNYNEQFF. The V and J genes are TRBV14 and TRBJ2-1; no reliable D call. Germline assignment: CDR1 SGHDN and CDR2 FVKESK. Trimming left V 0 bases short and J 3 bases short, with 9 bases between. This CDR3 has 15 residues. The variable domain in full, completed from reference TRBV14 and TRBJ2-1, reads EAGVTQFPSHSVIEKGQTVTLRCDPISGHDNLYWYRRVMGKEIKFLLHFVKESKQDESGMPNNRFLAERTGGTYSTLKVQPAELEDSGVYFCASSQESQNYNEQFFGPGTRLTVL.

Many counts were recorded for this clonotype. This chain links TRBV7-2 with TRBJ2-3; no clear D gene. Germline lookup yields CDR1 SGHTA and CDR2 FQGNSA. This CDR3 comprises 17 residues. Trimming removed 0 bases at V and 2 bases at J, with 15 bases between. CDR3 sequence (DNA): TGTGCCAGCAGCTTAGCGTGGGGAAGACCGACCACAGATACGCAGTATTTT. Translating gives CASSLAWGRPTTDTQYF.

The sample holds a few counts of this clonotype. The V and J genes are TRBV4-1 and TRBJ2-7, with 10 bases aligning to TRBD2. The germline gives CDR1 MGHRA, CDR2 YSYEKL. Trimming took 3 bases from V and 3 from J; bases not matched to a gene: 5. CDR3 length: 15 residues. The chain's CDR3 is CASSQSGRGDYEQYF. The CDR3 region has the DNA TGCGCCAGCAGCCAGAGCGGGAGGGGGGACTACGAGCAGTACTTC.

This clonotype was observed a few times. V is TRBV7-9 and J is TRBJ1-1; a weak D match, TRBD1 (6 bases). Trimming took 4 bases from V and 0 from J, leaving 15 bases between them. There are 16 residues in the CDR3. The germline V gene has CDR1 SEHNR and CDR2 FQNEAQ (reference sequence). The CDR3 DNA reads as TGTGCCAGCAGCTCCGGACAGCCTATTATGAACACTGAAGCTTTCTTT. Translated: CASSSGQPIMNTEAFF.

This clonotype has only a few counts. V gene TRBV6-1 combines with J gene TRBJ1-2, with unresolved D. Trimming took 2 bases from V and 4 from J, leaving 17 bases between them. The length of the CDR3 is 16 residues. CDR1 and CDR2 from the germline V gene are MNHNS and SASEGT. CDR3 protein: CASSEWKGDLSYGYTF. In DNA form, the CDR3 reads TGTGCCAGCAGTGAATGGAAAGGCGACCTATCCTATGGCTACACCTTC.